This TCR beta chain was documented in a study of blood T cell repertoires in COVID-19. Across the whole study: Acute and convalescent COVID-19 samples came from the United States, Italy and Spain. PBMCs, B-cell-depleted T cells, or T cells provided the cDNA or gDNA that made up the material.

The CDR3 sequence is 14 residues long. Trimming removed 4 bases from V and 5 bases from J; junction bases left unmatched: 5. Germline loops: CDR1 SNHLY, CDR2 FYNNEI. Repertoires were generated with immunoSEQ multiplex PCR, while TCRdb's copy carries only in-frame clones and drops some. The sample comprises 85,000 or so clones, approximately 81% of which are singletons, and 44% rests with the top ten. The V gene is TRBV2, the J gene TRBJ2-7, with TRBD1 matching 10 bases. Sequencing was done on a sample of peripheral blood. The receptor comes from a man of 80 years or more with acute or convalescent COVID-19. The CDR3 coding sequence is TGTGCCAGCAGTGGACAGGGGGCAATGGACGAGCAGTACTTC. Translating gives CASSGQGAMDEQYF.